Below, 11 T cell receptor beta chains from the same sample are listed, as sequenced in a study of response to subunit inactivated influenza vaccine. TCRdb processed the RT-PCR reads anew with MiXCR; each CDR3 protein has one entry. The sample records about 650,000 distinct CDR3 sequences, less than 20% being singletons. Specimen: PBMCs from blood, collected 12 days after vaccination. These receptors were collected from a man aged 50 to 59 who received an inactivated influenza vaccine.

This clonotype turned up a few times. The rearrangement links TRBV5-1 to TRBJ2-1; 14 positions match TRBD2. Looked up from germline, CDR1 is SGHRS and CDR2 is YFSETQ. V lost 4 bases to trimming and J lost 9 bases; unmatched junction nucleotides: 6. CDR3 length equals 15 residues. Here the CDR3 reads CASSETSGRAAEQFF. The CDR3 region has the DNA TGCGCCAGCAGCGAGACTAGCGGGAGGGCGGCTGAGCAGTTCTTC.

This clonotype was found a few times. J is TRBJ1-1 and V is TRBV7-9; weak D call: TRBD1 (6 bases). CDR1 is SEHNR and CDR2 is FQNEAQ in the germline V gene (reference sequence). V gave up 5 bases and J gave up 3 bases, with 19 bases separating them. The CDR3 consists of 16 residues. The CDR3 DNA reads as TGTGCCAGCAGCCGATTCACGGGGGGCGTGGACACTGAAGCTTTCTTT. Translation gives CASSRFTGGVDTEAFF. The full variable domain, in which reference TRBV7-9 and TRBJ1-1 provide the parts outside the CDR3, is DTGVSQNPRHKITKRGQNVTFRCDPISEHNRLYWYRQTLGQGPEFLTYFQNEAQLEKSRLLSDRFSAERPKGSFSTLEIQRTEQGDSAMYLCASSRFTGGVDTEAFFGQGTRLTVV.

The rearrangement joins TRBV5-1 to TRBJ1-6; D gene unclear. The germline V gene encodes CDR1 SGHRS and CDR2 YFSETQ. With 0 bases removed from V and 6 bases from J, the gap between germline ends came to 7 bases. CDR3 length: 14 amino acids. CDR3 residues: CASSLGPPNSPLHF. The CDR3 DNA sequence: TGCGCCAGCAGCTTGGGACCGCCTAATTCACCCCTCCACTTT.

The chain recombines TRBV10-2 with TRBJ2-3, with 10 bases lining up with TRBD2. The ends lost 6 bases at V and 7 bases at J; junction bases unmatched: 10. The V gene's germline CDR1 is WSHSY and CDR2 SAAADI. CDR3 length: 15 residues. The CDR3 nucleotides read TGCGCCAGCAGCGGTGGAGCGGGGGGGTTCAATACGCAGTATTTT. Amino acid sequence: CASSGGAGGFNTQYF.

V is TRBV12-3 or TRBV12-4 and J is TRBJ2-7, with 7 nucleotides matching TRBD1. Trimming cost V 4 bases and J 2 bases; bases outside gene matches: 8. The length of the CDR3 is 15 residues. CDR3 nucleotides: TGTGCCAGCAGTTCGTCGGGACAGAGTACCTACGAGCAGTACTTC. This encodes CASSSSGQSTYEQYF.

The CDR3, as DNA: TGTGCCAGCAGTGAAGAACGGGGCCGGCGGCAGTTCTTC. This codes for CASSEERGRRQFF. The rearrangement links TRBV2 to TRBJ2-1; either TRBD1 or TRBD2 may fit D (5 bases each). The germline CDR1 and CDR2 sequences are SNHLY and FYNNEI. This CDR3 contains 13 residues. V lost 1 base, J lost 12 bases, and 13 bases lay in between.

The chain uses TRBV9 and TRBJ1-1; possibly TRBD1 for D (5 bases). CDR3 size: 14 residues. The germline V and J ends were trimmed by 0 bases and 4 bases, with 10 bases remaining between them. The germline V gene has CDR1 SGDLS and CDR2 YYNGEE. The CDR3 loop is CASSVAQGGTEAFF. For the CDR3, the DNA is TGTGCCAGCAGCGTAGCCCAGGGTGGCACTGAAGCTTTCTTT.

The V gene is TRBV2, the J gene TRBJ2-1; 8 bases line up with TRBD2. Germline-derived CDR1 and CDR2 are SNHLY and FYNNEI. V shed 5 bases, J shed 6 bases, and the junction held 6 bases outside the gene matches. This CDR3 has 14 amino acids. CDR3 amino acids: CASSFERESNEQFF. For the CDR3, the DNA is TGTGCCAGCAGTTTTGAGCGGGAGTCCAATGAGCAGTTCTTC.

This clonotype has a handful of counts. The V gene is TRBV29-1, the J gene TRBJ2-1, with TRBD2 identical over 9 bases. J gave up 8 bases and V 7 bases, and 6 bases lay outside the gene matches. The germline V gene encodes CDR1 SQVTM and CDR2 ANQGSEA. The CDR3 totals 12 residues. The CDR3 is CSASSGRDEQFF. CDR3 DNA: TGCAGCGCCAGTAGCGGGAGAGATGAGCAGTTCTTC.

The rearrangement joins TRBV7-9 to TRBJ2-2; no reliable D call. Per germline, CDR1 SEHNR and CDR2 FQNEAQ (reference sequence). The CDR3 spans 14 residues. V gave up 5 bases and J gave up 4 bases, with 11 bases separating them. CDR3 DNA: TGTGCCAGCAGCACTAACAAGATCACCGGGGAGCTGTTTTTT. Its translation: CASSTNKITGELFF.

Ten or more counts support this clonotype. The J gene is TRBJ1-4, the V gene TRBV4-3, with D tentatively TRBD1 (6 bases). CDR1 is LGHNA and CDR2 is YSLEER in the germline V gene. The ends were cut back, 0 bases at V and 17 bases at J, with 16 bases in the middle. The CDR3 runs to 13 residues. Here the CDR3 reads CASSQDPGASVFF. In nucleotides, the CDR3 is TGCGCCAGCAGCCAAGACCCAGGGGCCTCCGTCTTTTTT.